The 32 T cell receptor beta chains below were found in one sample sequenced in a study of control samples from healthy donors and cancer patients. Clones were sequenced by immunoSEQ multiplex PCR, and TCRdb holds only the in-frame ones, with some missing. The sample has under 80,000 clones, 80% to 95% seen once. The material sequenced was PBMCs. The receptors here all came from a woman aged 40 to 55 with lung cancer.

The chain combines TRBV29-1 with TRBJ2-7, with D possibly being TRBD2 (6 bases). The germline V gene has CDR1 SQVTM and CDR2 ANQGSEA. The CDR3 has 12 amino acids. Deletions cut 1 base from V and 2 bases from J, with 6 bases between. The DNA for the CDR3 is TGCAGCGTTGAAGGGGAGGCCTACGAGCAGTACTTC. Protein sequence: CSVEGEAYEQYF.

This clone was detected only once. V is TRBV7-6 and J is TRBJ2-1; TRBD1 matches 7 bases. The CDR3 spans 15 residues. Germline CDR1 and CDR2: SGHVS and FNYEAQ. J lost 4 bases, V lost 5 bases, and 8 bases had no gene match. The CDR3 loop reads CASSARDSVYNEQFF. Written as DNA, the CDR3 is TGTGCCAGCAGCGCACGGGACAGCGTTTACAATGAGCAGTTCTTC.

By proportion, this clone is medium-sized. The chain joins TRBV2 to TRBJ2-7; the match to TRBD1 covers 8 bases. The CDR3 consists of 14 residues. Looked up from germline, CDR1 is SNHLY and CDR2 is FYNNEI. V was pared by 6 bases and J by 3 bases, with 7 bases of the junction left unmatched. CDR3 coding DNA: TGTGCCAGCAGCCGCCTGGGACAGGTCTACGAGCAGTACTTC. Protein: CASSRLGQVYEQYF.

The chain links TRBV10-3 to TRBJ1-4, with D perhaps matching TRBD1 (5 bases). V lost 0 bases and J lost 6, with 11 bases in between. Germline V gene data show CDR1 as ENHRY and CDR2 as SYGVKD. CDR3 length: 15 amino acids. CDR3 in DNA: TGTGCCATCAGTGAGTCAGGGACTAGGGATGAAAAACTGTTTTTT. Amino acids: CAISESGTRDEKLFF.

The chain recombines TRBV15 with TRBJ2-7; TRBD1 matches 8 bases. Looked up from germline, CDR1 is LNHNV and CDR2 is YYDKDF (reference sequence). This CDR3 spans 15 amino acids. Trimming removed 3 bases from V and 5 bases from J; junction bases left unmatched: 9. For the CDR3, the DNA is TGTGCCACCAGCAGGGCCCTTGGACAGGGCCACGAGCAGTACTTC. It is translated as CATSRALGQGHEQYF.

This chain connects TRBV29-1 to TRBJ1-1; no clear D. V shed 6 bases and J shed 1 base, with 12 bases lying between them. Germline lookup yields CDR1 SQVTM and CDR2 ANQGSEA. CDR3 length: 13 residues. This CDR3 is CSVVRTENTEAFF. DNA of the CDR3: TGCAGCGTGGTTCGGACGGAGAACACTGAAGCTTTCTTT.

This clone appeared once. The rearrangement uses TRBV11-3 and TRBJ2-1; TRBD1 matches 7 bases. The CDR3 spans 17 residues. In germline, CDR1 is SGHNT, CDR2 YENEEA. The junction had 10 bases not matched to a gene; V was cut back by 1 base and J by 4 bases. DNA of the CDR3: TGTGCCAGCAGCTTAGCTCTTGGGACAGCGGAATACAATGAGCAGTTCTTC. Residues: CASSLALGTAEYNEQFF.

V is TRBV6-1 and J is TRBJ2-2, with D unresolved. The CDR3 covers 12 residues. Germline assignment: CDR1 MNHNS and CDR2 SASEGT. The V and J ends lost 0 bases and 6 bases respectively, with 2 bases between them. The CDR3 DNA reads TGTGCCAGCAGTGAAGCGTCCGGGGAGCTGTTTTTT. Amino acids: CASSEASGELFF.

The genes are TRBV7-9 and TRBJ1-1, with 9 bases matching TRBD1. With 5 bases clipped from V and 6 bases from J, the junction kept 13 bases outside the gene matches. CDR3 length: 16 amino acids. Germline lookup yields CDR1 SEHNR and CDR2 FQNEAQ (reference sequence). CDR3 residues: CASSTGAGQGVPEAFF. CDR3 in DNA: TGTGCCAGCAGCACCGGCGCGGGACAGGGTGTCCCTGAAGCTTTCTTT.

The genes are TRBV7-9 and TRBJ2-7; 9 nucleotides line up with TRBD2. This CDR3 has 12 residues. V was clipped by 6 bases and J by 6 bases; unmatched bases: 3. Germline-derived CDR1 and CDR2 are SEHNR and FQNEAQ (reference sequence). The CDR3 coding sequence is TGTGCCAGCAGGGGAGCGGGGGGCGAGCAGTACTTC. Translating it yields CASRGAGGEQYF.

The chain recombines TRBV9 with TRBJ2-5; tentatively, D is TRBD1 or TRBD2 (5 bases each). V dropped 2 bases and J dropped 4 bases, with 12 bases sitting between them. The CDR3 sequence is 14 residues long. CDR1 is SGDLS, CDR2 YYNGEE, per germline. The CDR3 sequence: CASSVGTALETQYF. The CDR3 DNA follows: TGTGCCAGCAGCGTCGGGACCGCCTTAGAGACCCAGTACTTC.

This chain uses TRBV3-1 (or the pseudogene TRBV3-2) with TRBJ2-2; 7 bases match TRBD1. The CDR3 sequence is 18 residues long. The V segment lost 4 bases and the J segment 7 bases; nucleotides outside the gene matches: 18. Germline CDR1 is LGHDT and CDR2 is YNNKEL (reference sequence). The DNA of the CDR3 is TGTGCCAGCAGCCCCCACCGGGACAGCCATCCGTCGGGCGGGGAGCTGTTTTTT. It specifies CASSPHRDSHPSGGELFF.

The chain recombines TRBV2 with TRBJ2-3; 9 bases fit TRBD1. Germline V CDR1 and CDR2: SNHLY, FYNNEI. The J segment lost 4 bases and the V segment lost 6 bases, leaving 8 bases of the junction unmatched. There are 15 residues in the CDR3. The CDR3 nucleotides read TGTGCCAGCAGGGATACAGGGGGCCTCTCAGATACGCAGTATTTT. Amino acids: CASRDTGGLSDTQYF.

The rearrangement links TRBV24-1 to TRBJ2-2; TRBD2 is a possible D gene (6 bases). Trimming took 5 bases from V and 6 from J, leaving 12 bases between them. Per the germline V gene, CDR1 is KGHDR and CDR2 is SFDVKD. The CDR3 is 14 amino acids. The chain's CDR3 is CATSVAGGAGELFF. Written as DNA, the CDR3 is TGTGCCACCAGTGTGGCCGGGGGAGCCGGGGAGCTGTTTTTT.

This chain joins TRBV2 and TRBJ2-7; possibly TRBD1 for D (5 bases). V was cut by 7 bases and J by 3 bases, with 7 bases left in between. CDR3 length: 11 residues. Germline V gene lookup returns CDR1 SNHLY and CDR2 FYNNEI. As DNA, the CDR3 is TGTGCCAGCATAAGGGGCTACGAGCAGTACTTC. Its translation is CASIRGYEQYF.

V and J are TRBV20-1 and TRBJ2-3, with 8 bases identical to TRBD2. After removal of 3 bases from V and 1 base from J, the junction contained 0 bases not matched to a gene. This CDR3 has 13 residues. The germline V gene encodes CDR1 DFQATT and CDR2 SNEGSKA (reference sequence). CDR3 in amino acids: CSASSGGTDTQYF. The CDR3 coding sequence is TGCAGTGCTAGTAGCGGGGGCACAGATACGCAGTATTTT.

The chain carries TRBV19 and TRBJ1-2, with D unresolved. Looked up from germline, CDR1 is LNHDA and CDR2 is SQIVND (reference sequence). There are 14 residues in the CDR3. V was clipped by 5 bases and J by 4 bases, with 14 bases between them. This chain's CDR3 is CASSPRNWGYGYTF. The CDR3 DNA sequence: TGTGCCAGTAGTCCCCGCAATTGGGGCTATGGCTACACCTTC.

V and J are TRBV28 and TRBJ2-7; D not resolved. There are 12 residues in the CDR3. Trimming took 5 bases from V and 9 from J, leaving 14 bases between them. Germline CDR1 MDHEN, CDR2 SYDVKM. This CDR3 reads CASSGRNRGQYF. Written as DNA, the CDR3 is TGTGCCAGCAGTGGTCGGAACAGAGGGCAGTACTTC.

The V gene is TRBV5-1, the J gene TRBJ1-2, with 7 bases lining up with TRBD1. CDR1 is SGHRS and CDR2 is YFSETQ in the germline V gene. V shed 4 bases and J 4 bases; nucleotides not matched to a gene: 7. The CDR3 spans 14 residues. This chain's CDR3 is CASSPRDRIYGYTF. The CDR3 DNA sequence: TGCGCCAGCAGCCCCCGGGACAGAATCTATGGCTACACCTTC.

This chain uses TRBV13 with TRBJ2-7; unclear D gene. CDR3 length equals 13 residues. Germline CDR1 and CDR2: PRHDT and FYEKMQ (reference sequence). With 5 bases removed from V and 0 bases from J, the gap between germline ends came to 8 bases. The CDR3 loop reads CASSPKSSYEQYF. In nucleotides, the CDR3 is TGTGCCAGCAGCCCCAAGAGCTCCTACGAGCAGTACTTC.

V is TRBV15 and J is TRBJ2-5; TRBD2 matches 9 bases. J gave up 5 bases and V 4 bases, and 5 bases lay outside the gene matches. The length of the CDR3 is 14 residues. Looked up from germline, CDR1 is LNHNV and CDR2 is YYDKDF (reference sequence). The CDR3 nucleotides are TGTGCCACCAGCACGCGGGGGGGCTCGGAGACCCAGTACTTC. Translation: CATSTRGGSETQYF.

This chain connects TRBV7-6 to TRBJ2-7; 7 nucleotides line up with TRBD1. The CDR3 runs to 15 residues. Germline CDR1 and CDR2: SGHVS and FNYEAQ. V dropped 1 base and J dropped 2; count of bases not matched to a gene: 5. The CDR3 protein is CASSLVETGPYEQYF. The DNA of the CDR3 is TGTGCCAGCAGCTTAGTCGAGACAGGGCCCTACGAGCAGTACTTC.

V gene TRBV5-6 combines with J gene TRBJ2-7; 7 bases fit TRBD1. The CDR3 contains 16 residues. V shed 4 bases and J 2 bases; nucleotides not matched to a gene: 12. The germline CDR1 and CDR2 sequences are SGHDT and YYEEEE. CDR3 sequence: CASSGTGDLPPYEQYF. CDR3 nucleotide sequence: TGTGCCAGCAGCGGAACAGGGGATTTGCCTCCCTACGAGCAGTACTTC.

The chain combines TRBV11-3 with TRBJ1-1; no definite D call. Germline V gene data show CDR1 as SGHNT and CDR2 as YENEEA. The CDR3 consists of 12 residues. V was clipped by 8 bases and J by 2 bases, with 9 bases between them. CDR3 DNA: TGTGCCAGCGCCGGGATAAACACTGAAGCTTTCTTT. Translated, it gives CASAGINTEAFF. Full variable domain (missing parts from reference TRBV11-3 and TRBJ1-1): EAGVVQSPRYKIIEKKQPVAFWCNPISGHNTLYWYLQNLGQGPELLIRYENEEAVDDSQLPKDRFSAERLKGVDSTLKIQPAELGDSAVYLCASAGINTEAFFGQGTRLTVV.

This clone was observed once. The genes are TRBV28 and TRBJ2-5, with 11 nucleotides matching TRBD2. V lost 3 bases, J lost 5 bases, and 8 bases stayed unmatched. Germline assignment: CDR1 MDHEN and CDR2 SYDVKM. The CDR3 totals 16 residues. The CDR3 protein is CASSLGSGGARETQYF. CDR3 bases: TGTGCCAGCAGTTTGGGTAGCGGGGGGGCCAGGGAGACCCAGTACTTC.

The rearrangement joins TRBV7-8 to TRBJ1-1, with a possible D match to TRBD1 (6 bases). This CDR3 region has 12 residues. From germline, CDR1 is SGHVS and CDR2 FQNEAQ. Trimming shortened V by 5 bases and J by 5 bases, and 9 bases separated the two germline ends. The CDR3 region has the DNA TGTGCCAGCAGCCACGACAGGACTGAAGCTTTCTTT. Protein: CASSHDRTEAFF.

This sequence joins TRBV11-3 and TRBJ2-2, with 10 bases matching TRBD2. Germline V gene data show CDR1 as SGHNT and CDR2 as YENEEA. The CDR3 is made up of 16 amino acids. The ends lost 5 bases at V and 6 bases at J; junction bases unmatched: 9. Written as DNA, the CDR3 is TGTGCCAGCAGCCCCTCCAAAGCGGGGGGGCCCGGGGAGCTGTTTTTT. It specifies CASSPSKAGGPGELFF. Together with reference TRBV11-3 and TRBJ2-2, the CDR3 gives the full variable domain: EAGVVQSPRYKIIEKKQPVAFWCNPISGHNTLYWYLQNLGQGPELLIRYENEEAVDDSQLPKDRFSAERLKGVDSTLKIQPAELGDSAVYLCASSPSKAGGPGELFFGEGSRLTVL.

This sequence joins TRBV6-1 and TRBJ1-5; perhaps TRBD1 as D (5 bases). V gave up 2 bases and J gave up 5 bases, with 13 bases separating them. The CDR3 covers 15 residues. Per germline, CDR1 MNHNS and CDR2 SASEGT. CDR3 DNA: TGTGCCAGCAGTGAACCGGCCAGGGCTTATCAGCCCCAGCATTTT. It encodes CASSEPARAYQPQHF.

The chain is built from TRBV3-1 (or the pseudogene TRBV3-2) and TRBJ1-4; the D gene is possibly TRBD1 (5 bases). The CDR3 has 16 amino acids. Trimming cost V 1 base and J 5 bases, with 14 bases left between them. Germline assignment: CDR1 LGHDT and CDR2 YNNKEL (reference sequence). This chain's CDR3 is CASSQAAVRGNEKLFF. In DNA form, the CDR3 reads TGTGCCAGCAGCCAAGCCGCAGTGCGGGGCAATGAAAAACTGTTTTTT.

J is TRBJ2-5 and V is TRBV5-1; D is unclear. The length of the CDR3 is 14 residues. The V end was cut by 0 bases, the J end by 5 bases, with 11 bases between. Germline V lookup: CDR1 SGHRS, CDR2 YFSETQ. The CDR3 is CASSLVLLKETQYF. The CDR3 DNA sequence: TGCGCCAGCAGCTTGGTTCTATTGAAGGAGACCCAGTACTTC.

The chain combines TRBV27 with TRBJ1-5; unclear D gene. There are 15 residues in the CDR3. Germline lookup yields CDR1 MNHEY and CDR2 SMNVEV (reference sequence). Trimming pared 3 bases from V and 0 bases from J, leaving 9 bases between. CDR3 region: CASSFFADSNQPQHF. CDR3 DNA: TGTGCCAGCAGTTTCTTCGCAGATAGCAATCAGCCCCAGCATTTT.

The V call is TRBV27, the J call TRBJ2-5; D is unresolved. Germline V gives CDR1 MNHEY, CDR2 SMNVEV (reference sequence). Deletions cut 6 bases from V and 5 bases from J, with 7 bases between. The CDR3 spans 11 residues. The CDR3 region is CASRRRETQYF. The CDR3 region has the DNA TGTGCCAGCAGGAGAAGGGAGACCCAGTACTTC.